This T cell receptor (beta chain) was retrieved from a study of blood T cell repertoires in COVID-19. Original methodology: Reference gene primer amplification gave nucleated cell count estimates. Produced via immunoSEQ multiplex PCR; TCRdb's table is partial and in-frame only. V and J calls plus clone size are reproduced from that table; the DNA served to infer D and trimming. The sample has 100,000 to 120,000 clones, about four fifths seen once; the top ten hold approximately 15%. This CDR3 is built from 12 residues. The V end lost 2 bases, the J end lost 9 bases, and 11 bases lay between the germline ends. Germline lookup yields CDR1 SGHTA and CDR2 FQGNSA.

The sequencing sample was made of peripheral blood. The origin of this receptor is a woman between 55 and 75 years old with acute or convalescent COVID-19. The V gene is TRBV7-2, the J gene TRBJ2-7; the D is unclear. CDR3 residues: CASSLTPGGQYF. CDR3 bases: TGTGCCAGCAGCTTAACCCCTGGCGGGCAGTACTTC.